What follows are 12 T cell receptor beta chains derived from one specimen sequenced in a study of cytomegalovirus exposure and HLA in healthy donors. The PCR had 60 Vbeta and 13 Jbeta primers. Generated by immunoSEQ multiplex PCR, the TCRdb table keeps only in-frame clones and is missing some. In the table there are 200,000 to 300,000 clones, 84% of which are singletons. Sequencing input: PBMCs. The receptors come from a woman in her forties in good health and CMV-seropositive.

This chain joins TRBV29-1 and TRBJ1-1; weak D call: TRBD1 (6 bases). Germline CDR1 reads SQVTM; CDR2 reads ANQGSEA. V was pared by 7 bases and J by 7 bases, with 22 bases between. CDR3 length: 14 residues. The CDR3 loop reads CSAPVDQGWGEAFF. DNA for the CDR3: TGCAGCGCCCCGGTTGATCAGGGGTGGGGTGAAGCTTTCTTT.

The rearrangement links TRBV7-8 to TRBJ2-7; tentative D call: TRBD2 (6 bases). This CDR3 contains 15 residues. Deletions cut 2 bases from V and 1 base from J, with 12 bases between. Germline loops: CDR1 SGHVS, CDR2 FQNEAQ. CDR3 sequence reads: CASSLIAVGSYEQYF. The CDR3 DNA follows: TGTGCCAGCAGCTTAATAGCGGTAGGTTCCTACGAGCAGTACTTC.

This clone has just a few counts. This chain connects TRBV2 to TRBJ2-7, with 7 bases fitting TRBD1. The ends lost 7 bases at V and 3 bases at J; junction bases unmatched: 9. This CDR3 comprises 14 residues. In germline, CDR1 is SNHLY, CDR2 FYNNEI. The CDR3 protein is CASTRQGVIYEQYF. In nucleotides, the CDR3 is TGTGCCAGCACCCGACAGGGTGTGATCTACGAGCAGTACTTC.

This clone was detected a few times. The chain is built from TRBV5-6 and TRBJ1-3; TRBD1 matches at 7 bases. The V gene end was trimmed by 4 bases and the J gene end by 2 bases; junction bases not matched to a gene: 6. CDR3 length: 15 amino acids. The germline CDR1 and CDR2 sequences are SGHDT and YYEEEE. This CDR3 reads CASSGWTGTGNTIYF. The CDR3 DNA reads TGTGCCAGCAGCGGATGGACAGGAACTGGAAACACCATATATTTT.

The chain uses TRBV5-4 and TRBJ2-1, with TRBD2 matching over 11 bases. Germline loops: CDR1 SGHNT, CDR2 YYREEE (reference sequence). The CDR3 length is 13 residues. Trimming took 6 bases from V and 5 from J; bases not matched to a gene: 1. Here the CDR3 reads CASKTSGDNEQFF. In DNA form, the CDR3 reads TGTGCCAGCAAGACTAGCGGGGACAATGAGCAGTTCTTC.

Turning to this clone: At the DNA level, this CDR3 is encoded by other sequences in the same sample as well. The V gene is TRBV19, the J gene TRBJ1-2, with a tentative D call TRBD1 (5 bases). Trimming shortened V by 7 bases and J by 13 bases, and 19 bases separated the two germline ends. Germline V gene sequence: CDR1 LNHDA, CDR2 SQIVND (reference sequence). The CDR3 is 12 residues long. CDR3 nucleotide sequence: TGTGCCAGTACTCTCCCGGGGGGGAAAGTCACCTTC. It translates to CASTLPGGKVTF.

This chain links TRBV4-1 with TRBJ2-5, with D maybe TRBD1 (5 bases). CDR1 is MGHRA, CDR2 YSYEKL, per germline. Trimming pared 0 bases from V and 0 bases from J, leaving 11 bases between. The CDR3 covers 16 residues. CDR3 coding DNA: TGCGCCAGCAGCCAAGACACGCAGGGATACCAAGAGACCCAGTACTTC. Residues: CASSQDTQGYQETQYF.

This chain connects TRBV27 to TRBJ2-2, with TRBD2 identical over 15 bases. The CDR3 is 19 residues long. The V and J ends lost 6 bases and 3 bases, in that order; junction bases with no gene match: 11. In germline, CDR1 is MNHEY, CDR2 SMNVEV (reference sequence). The CDR3 protein is CASSYRMGLAGGDTGELFF. In DNA form, the CDR3 reads TGTGCCAGCAGCTACCGAATGGGACTAGCGGGAGGTGACACCGGGGAGCTGTTTTTT.

This chain uses TRBV5-1 with TRBJ2-7; TRBD2 matches 14 bases. CDR1 is SGHRS and CDR2 is YFSETQ in the germline V gene. The CDR3 length is 16 residues. V trimming: 3 bases; J trimming: 3 bases; junction bases outside the gene matches: 5. The CDR3 coding sequence is TGCGCCAGCAGCTCGAGACTAGCGGGAGGGGGCTACGAGCAGTACTTC. Amino acids: CASSSRLAGGGYEQYF. The full variable domain, in which reference TRBV5-1 and TRBJ2-7 provide the parts outside the CDR3, is KAGVTQTPRYLIKTRGQQVTLSCSPISGHRSVSWYQQTPGQGLQFLFEYFSETQRNKGNFPGRFSGRQFSNSRSEMNVSTLELGDSALYLCASSSRLAGGGYEQYFGPGTRLTVT.

This clone appeared a few times. The J gene is TRBJ2-1, the V gene TRBV4-1, with a possible D match to TRBD2 (6 bases). Germline loops: CDR1 MGHRA, CDR2 YSYEKL. V was cut by 3 bases and J by 5 bases, with 14 bases left in between. This CDR3 region has 15 residues. DNA for the CDR3: TGCGCCAGCAGCCAGACGGCGGGATCCCACAATGAGCAGTTCTTC. It translates to CASSQTAGSHNEQFF.

This clone has just a few counts. This chain connects TRBV7-9 to TRBJ1-1; 8 bases fit TRBD1. This CDR3 is built from 12 residues. J was trimmed by 4 bases and V by 10 bases; bases with no gene match: 5. From germline, CDR1 is SEHNR and CDR2 FQNEAQ (reference sequence). Here the CDR3 reads CATRGRSTEAFF. CDR3 nucleotides: TGTGCCACCAGGGGGCGAAGCACTGAAGCTTTCTTT.

The rearrangement joins TRBV5-1 to TRBJ2-7; 12 bases match TRBD2. J lost 6 bases, V lost 0 bases, and 10 bases had no gene match. This CDR3 contains 17 residues. CDR1 SGHRS and CDR2 YFSETQ come from the germline V gene. The CDR3 is CASSLEILAGGPVEQYF. The CDR3 DNA reads TGCGCCAGCAGCTTGGAGATCCTAGCGGGAGGGCCAGTCGAGCAGTACTTC.